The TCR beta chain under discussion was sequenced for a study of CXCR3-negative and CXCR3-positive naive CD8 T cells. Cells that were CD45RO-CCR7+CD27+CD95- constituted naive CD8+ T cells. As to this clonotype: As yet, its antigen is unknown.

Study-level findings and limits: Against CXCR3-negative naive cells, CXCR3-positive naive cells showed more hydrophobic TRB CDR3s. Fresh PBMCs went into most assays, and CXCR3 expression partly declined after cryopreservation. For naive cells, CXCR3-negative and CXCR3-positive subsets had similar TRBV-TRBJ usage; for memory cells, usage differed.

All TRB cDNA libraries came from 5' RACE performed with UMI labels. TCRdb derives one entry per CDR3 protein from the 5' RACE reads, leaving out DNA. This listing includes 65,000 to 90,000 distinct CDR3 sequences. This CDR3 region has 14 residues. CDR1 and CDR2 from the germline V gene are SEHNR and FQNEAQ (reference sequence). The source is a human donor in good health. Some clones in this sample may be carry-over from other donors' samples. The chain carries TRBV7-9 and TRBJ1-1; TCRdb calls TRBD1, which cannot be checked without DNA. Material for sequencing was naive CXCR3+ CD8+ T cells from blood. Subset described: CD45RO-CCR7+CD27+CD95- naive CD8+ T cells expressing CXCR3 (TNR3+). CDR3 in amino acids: CASSLTGGNTEAFF.